This record covers a single T cell receptor (beta chain). Its antigen is undetermined. TCRdb re-derived calls from the 5' RACE reads in MiXCR, one entry per CDR3 protein. This sample carries under 500,000 distinct CDR3 sequences, 14% of them seen once, and the ten largest clones take more than 0.8%. The data derive from a study of identical twins. Germline CDR1 and CDR2: SEHNR and FQNEAQ (reference sequence). Deletions cut 5 bases from V and 0 bases from J, with 17 bases between. CDR3 length: 16 amino acids. Findings of the study overall: In monozygotic twins, models underestimated the sharing of out-of-frame TCR alpha. With abundant cord blood beta clonotypes, insertions were fewer; memory repertoires showed no such pattern. Compared with unrelated sharing, twin-shared out-of-frame alpha sequences had more low-probability sequences.

These same records also appear under a second study, on yellow fever vaccine responses in identical twins. That work adds: Vaccine T cell responses of twins reportedly seemed partly convergent and partly personalized.

Source material: CD4+ T cells sorted from blood. The rearrangement joins TRBV7-9 to TRBJ2-7, with TRBD2 as a possible D gene (6 bases). This receptor was taken from a woman younger than 35 in good health. This chain's CDR3 is CASSQLSGRGSYEQYF. In DNA, the CDR3 is TGTGCCAGCAGCCAGTTGTCCGGGAGAGGCTCCTACGAGCAGTACTTC.